This section outlines one T cell receptor (beta chain) sequence together with its context. No cognate antigen has been identified for it. Base-call qualities are not available, and no considerably larger clone is one nucleotide away. Peripheral blood CD8+ and CD4+ T cells from healthy donors, Susac syndrome patients and multiple sclerosis patients were profiled by high-throughput TCR beta sequencing. Multiple sclerosis controls were treatment-naive patients with stable or active relapsing-remitting disease fulfilling revised McDonald criteria. Bulk CD8+ and CD4+ T cells were purified by magnetic negative isolation, while CD8+ TEMRA cells were enriched using FACS. Blood was drawn into EDTA tubes, processed within 24 hours, and PBMCs were isolated by density gradient centrifugation. PBMCs intended for TCR sequencing were frozen in liquid nitrogen and were later thawed in a 37 degrees C water bath. A purity of at least 90% was achieved for sorted or isolated CD4+, CD8+ and CD8+ TEMRA cells.

The sample is drawn from a study of CD8 T cells in Susac syndrome (dated by TCRdb to the late 2010s). In the study overall: The study used repertoire sequencing to test whether antigen drove CD8+ T cell activation and differentiation in Susac syndrome.

RNA was extracted with the RNeasy kit and roughly 0.5 to 1 ug was reverse transcribed using random hexamers. The immunoSEQ multiplex PCR assay, which covers 54 Vbeta and 13 Jbeta segments, was used to amplify TCR beta CDR3 regions. PCR amplification bias was corrected using a synthetic template baseline for primer optimization and computational correction. The study's own analysis went as follows. Only productive sequences were kept, with reads annotated to V, D and J genes according to IMGT and analyzed in immunoSEQ Analyzer. Clonality was computed as one minus Shannon entropy normalized by log2 of the number of productive unique sequences. For each patient and control, public and private clones were evaluated among the 100 most prevalent clones. Susac-specific clones were defined as absent from healthy and MS cohorts, over a thousand published viral clones and other ImmuneACCESS disease sequences. TCRdb trimmed the raw reads at Q25, called clones with MiXCR and kept productive beta chains. Duplicate CDR3 protein sequences are folded into a single record with the most common DNA and genes. TCRdb, not the original authors, processed these V and J calls. The sample includes more than 250,000 distinct CDR3 sequences, with 92% observed a single time. The ten largest account for 0.065% of the sample.

Beyond this particular receptor, the publication reports: The TCR sequencing and HLA analysis was acknowledged to have included a relatively small number of individuals.

From the cysteine through the phenylalanine, the CDR3 covers 17 amino acids. CDR3 DNA is the only sequence kept; it has 51 bases, read in frame from the first base. This receptor was taken from a human donor with multiple sclerosis. The chain employs TRBV21-1 and TRBJ1-1; the table's D call of TRBD1 was not tested on the DNA. TRBV21-1 is a pseudogene locus. Material: CD4+ T cells from PBMCs. The nucleotide sequence is given as TGTGCCAGCAGTCCCGGAGGAATCTTTTCACTAAACACTGAAGCTTTCTTT. This sequence encodes CASSPGGIFSLNTEAFF.